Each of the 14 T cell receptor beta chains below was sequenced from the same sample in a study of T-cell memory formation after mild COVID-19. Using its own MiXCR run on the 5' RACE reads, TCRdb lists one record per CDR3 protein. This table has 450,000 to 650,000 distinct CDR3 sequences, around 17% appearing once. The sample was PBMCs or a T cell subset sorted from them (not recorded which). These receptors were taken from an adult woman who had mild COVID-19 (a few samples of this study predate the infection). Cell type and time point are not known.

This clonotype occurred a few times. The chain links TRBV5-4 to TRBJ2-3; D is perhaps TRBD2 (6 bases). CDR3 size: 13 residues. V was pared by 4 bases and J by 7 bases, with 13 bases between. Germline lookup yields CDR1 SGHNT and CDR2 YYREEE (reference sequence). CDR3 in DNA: TGTGCCAGCAGCCCGCGGGACTTCCATACGCAGTATTTT. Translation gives CASSPRDFHTQYF. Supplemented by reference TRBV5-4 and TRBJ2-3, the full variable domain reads ETGVTQSPTHLIKTRGQQVTLRCSSQSGHNTVSWYQQALGQGPQFIFQYYREEENGRGNFPPRFSGLQFPNYSSELNVNALELDDSALYLCASSPRDFHTQYFGPGTRLTVL.

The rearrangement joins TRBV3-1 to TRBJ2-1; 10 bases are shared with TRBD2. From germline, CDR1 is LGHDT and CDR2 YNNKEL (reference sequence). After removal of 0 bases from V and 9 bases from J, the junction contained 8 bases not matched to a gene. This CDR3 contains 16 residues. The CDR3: CASSQDFASGSGEQFF. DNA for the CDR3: TGTGCCAGCAGCCAAGATTTCGCTAGCGGGAGCGGTGAGCAGTTCTTC.

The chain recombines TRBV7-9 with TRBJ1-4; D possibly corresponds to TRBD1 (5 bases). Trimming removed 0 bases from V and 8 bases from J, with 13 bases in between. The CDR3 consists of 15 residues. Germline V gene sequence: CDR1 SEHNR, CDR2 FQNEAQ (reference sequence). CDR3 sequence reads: CASSLAARVGEKLFF. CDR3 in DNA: TGTGCCAGCAGCTTAGCGGCCAGGGTGGGCGAAAAACTGTTTTTT.

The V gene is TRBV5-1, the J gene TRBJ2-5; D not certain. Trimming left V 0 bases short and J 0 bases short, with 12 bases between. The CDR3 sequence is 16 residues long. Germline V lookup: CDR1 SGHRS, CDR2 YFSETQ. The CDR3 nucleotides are TGCGCCAGCAGCTTGGTCCCCGACTTGTACCAAGAGACCCAGTACTTC. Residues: CASSLVPDLYQETQYF.

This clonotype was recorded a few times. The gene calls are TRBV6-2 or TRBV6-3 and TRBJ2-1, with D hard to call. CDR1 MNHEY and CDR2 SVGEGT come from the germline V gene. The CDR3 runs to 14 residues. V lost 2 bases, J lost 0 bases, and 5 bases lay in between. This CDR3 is CASSYENSYNEQFF. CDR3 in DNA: TGTGCCAGCAGTTACGAGAACTCCTACAATGAGCAGTTCTTC.

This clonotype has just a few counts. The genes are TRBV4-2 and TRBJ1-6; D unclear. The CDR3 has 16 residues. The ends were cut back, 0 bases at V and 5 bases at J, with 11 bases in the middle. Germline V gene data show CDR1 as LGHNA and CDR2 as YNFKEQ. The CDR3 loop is CASSQDGVANNSPLHF. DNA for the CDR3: TGTGCCAGCAGCCAAGATGGGGTAGCTAATAATTCACCCCTCCACTTT.

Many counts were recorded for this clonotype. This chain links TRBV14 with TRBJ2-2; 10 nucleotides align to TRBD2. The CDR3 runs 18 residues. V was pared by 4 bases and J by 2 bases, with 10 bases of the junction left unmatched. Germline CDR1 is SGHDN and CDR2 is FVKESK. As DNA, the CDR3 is TGTGCCAGCAGCCCAAGAATTCTAGCGGGAGTAAACACCGGGGAGCTGTTTTTT. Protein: CASSPRILAGVNTGELFF.

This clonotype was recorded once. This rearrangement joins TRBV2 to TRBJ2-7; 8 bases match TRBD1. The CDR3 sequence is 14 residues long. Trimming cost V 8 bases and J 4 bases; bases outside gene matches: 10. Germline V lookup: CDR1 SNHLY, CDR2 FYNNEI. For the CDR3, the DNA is TGTGCCAGCTCAGACGGACAGGGATTATACGAGCAGTACTTC. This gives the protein CASSDGQGLYEQYF.

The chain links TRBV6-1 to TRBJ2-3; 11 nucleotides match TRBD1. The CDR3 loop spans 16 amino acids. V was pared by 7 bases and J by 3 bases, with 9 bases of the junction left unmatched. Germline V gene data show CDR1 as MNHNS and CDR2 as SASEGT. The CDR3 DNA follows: TGTGCCAGCACCCTGGACAGGGGGCGAGGAACAGATACGCAGTATTTT. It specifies CASTLDRGRGTDTQYF.

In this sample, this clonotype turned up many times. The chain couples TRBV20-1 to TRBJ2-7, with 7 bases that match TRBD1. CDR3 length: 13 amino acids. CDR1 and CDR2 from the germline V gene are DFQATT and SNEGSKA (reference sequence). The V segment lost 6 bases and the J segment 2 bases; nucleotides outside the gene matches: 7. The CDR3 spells CSATTGSTYEQYF. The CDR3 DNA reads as TGCAGTGCCACGACAGGGTCGACCTACGAGCAGTACTTC.

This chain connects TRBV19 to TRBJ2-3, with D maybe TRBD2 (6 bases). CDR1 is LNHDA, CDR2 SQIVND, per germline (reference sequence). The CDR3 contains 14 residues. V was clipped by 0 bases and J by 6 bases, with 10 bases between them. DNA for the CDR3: TGTGCCAGTAGTATAGAGGGAGGTCCCGATACGCAGTATTTT. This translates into CASSIEGGPDTQYF. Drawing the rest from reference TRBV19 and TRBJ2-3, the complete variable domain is DGGITQSPKYLFRKEGQNVTLSCEQNLNHDAMYWYRQDPGQGLRLIYYSQIVNDFQKGDIAEGYSVSREKKESFPLTVTSAQKNPTAFYLCASSIEGGPDTQYFGPGTRLTVL.

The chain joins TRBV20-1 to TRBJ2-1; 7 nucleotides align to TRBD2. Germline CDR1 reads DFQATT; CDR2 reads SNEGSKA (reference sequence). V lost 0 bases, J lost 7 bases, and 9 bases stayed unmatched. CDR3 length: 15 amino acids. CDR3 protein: CSARDERGFSNEQFF. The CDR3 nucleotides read TGCAGTGCTAGAGATGAGCGGGGATTCTCAAATGAGCAGTTCTTC.

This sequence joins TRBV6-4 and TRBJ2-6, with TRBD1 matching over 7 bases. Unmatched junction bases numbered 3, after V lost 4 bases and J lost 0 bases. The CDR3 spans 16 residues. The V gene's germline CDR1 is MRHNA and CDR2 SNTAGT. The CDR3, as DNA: TGTGCCAGCAGTGGTCAGGGGGACTCTGGGGCCAACGTCCTGACTTTC. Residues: CASSGQGDSGANVLTF.

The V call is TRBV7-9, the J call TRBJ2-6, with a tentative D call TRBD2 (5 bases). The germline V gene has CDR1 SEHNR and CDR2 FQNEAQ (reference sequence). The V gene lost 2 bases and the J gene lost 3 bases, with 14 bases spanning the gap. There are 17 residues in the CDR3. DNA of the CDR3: TGTGCCAGCAGCTTACAGGAAATCGGGGTTGGGGCCAACGTCCTGACTTTC. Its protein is CASSLQEIGVGANVLTF. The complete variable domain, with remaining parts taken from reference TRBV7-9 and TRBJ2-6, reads DTGVSQNPRHKITKRGQNVTFRCDPISEHNRLYWYRQTLGQGPEFLTYFQNEAQLEKSRLLSDRFSAERPKGSFSTLEIQRTEQGDSAMYLCASSLQEIGVGANVLTFGAGSRLTVL.